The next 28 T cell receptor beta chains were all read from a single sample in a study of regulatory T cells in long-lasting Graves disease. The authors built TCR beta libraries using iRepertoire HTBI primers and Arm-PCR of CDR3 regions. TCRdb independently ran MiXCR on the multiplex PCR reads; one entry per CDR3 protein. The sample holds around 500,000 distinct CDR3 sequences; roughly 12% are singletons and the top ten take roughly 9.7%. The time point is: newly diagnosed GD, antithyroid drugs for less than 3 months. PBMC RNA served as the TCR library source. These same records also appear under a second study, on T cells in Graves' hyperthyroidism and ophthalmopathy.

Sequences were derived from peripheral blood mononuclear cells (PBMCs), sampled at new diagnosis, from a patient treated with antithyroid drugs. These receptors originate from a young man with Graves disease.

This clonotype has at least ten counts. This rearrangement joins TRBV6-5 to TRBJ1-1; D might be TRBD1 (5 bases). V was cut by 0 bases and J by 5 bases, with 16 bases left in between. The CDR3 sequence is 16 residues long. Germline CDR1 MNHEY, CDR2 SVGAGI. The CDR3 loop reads CASSYSGGGAWTEAFF. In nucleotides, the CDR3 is TGTGCCAGCAGTTACTCAGGAGGAGGGGCGTGGACTGAAGCTTTCTTT.

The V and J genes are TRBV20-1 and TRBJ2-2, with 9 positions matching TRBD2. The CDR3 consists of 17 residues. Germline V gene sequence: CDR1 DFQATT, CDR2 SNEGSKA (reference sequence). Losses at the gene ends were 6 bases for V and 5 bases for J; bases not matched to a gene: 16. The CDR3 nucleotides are TGCAGTGCCGGAAGGACAACCGAGACTAGCGGTACCGGGGAGCTGTTTTTT. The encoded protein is CSAGRTTETSGTGELFF.

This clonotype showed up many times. The CDR3 is CASSYADDGTLNTEAFF. The CDR3 DNA follows: TGTGCCAGCAGTTACGCAGATGATGGGACATTGAACACTGAAGCTTTCTTT. The chain joins TRBV6-5 to TRBJ1-1; possibly TRBD1 for D (6 bases). There are 17 residues in the CDR3. V dropped 2 bases and J dropped 0 bases, with 16 bases sitting between them. CDR1 MNHEY and CDR2 SVGAGI come from the germline V gene.

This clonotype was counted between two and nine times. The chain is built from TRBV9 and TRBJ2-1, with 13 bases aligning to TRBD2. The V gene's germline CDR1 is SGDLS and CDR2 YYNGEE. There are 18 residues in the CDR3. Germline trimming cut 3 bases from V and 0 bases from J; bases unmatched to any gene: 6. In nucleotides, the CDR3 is TGTGCCAGCAGCGAAAGCCGGACTAGCGGGAGCTCCTACAATGAGCAGTTCTTC. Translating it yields CASSESRTSGSSYNEQFF.

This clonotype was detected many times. As DNA, the CDR3 is TGTGCCAGCAGTGCCTCGATGAACTCCGGGACACAGAACTATGGCTACACCTTC. Translation gives CASSASMNSGTQNYGYTF. J is TRBJ1-2 and V is TRBV6-4, with D perhaps TRBD1 (6 bases). Trimming took 4 bases from V and 2 from J, leaving 23 bases between them. Germline values: CDR1 MRHNA, CDR2 SNTAGT. This CDR3 spans 18 amino acids.

CDR3 sequence (DNA): TGCAGTGCTAGAGTTCAGGGAGAGAATTCACCCCTCCACTTT. Translation: CSARVQGENSPLHF. This sequence joins TRBV20-1 and TRBJ1-6; a weak D match, TRBD1 (5 bases). The CDR3 has 14 amino acids. V was trimmed by 1 base and J by 7 bases, leaving 11 bases between them. Germline V gene sequence: CDR1 DFQATT, CDR2 SNEGSKA (reference sequence).

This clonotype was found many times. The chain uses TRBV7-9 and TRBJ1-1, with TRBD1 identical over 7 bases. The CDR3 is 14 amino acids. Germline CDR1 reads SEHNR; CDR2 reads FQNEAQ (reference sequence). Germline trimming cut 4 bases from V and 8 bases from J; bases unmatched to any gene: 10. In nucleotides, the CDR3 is TGTGCCAGCAGCTCCTTACAGGGGCAAGGGGAAGCTTTCTTT. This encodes CASSSLQGQGEAFF.

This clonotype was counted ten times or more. The CDR3 region has the DNA TGTGCCAGCAGCTTAGCGGGGGGCCTCACCTACGAGCAGTACTTC. It codes for CASSLAGGLTYEQYF. The chain joins TRBV7-9 to TRBJ2-7; D is tentatively TRBD1 or TRBD2 (6 bases each). CDR3 length: 15 amino acids. The V end was cut by 0 bases, the J end by 2 bases, with 11 bases between. Per the germline V gene, CDR1 is SEHNR and CDR2 is FQNEAQ (reference sequence).

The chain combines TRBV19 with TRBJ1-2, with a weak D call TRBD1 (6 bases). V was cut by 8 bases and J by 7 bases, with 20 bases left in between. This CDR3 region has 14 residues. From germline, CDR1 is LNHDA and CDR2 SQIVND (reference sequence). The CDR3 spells CASQWDTRRSGYTF. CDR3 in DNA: TGTGCCAGTCAGTGGGACACCCGAAGGAGTGGCTACACCTTC.

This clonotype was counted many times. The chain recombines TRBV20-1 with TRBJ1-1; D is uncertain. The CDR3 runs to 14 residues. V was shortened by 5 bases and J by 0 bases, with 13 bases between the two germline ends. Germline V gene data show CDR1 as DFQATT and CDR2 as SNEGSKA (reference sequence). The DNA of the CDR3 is TGCAGTGCTGCGGGTGGCGCGATGAACACTGAAGCTTTCTTT. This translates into CSAAGGAMNTEAFF.

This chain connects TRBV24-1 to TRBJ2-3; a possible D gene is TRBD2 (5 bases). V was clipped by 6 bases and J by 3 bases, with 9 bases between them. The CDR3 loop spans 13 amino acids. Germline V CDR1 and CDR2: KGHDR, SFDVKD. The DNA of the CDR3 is TGTGCCACCAGTTTACGAGGGACAGATACGCAGTATTTT. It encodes CATSLRGTDTQYF.

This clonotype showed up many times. The CDR3 here is CASSLLREWADTQYF. As DNA, the CDR3 is TGTGCCAGCAGCTTGTTGCGGGAGTGGGCAGATACGCAGTATTTT. This chain uses TRBV11-2 with TRBJ2-3; 7 bases agree with TRBD2. This CDR3 region has 15 residues. CDR1 and CDR2 (germline): SGHAT, FQNNGV. V lost 3 bases and J lost 4; bases outside the gene matches: 7.

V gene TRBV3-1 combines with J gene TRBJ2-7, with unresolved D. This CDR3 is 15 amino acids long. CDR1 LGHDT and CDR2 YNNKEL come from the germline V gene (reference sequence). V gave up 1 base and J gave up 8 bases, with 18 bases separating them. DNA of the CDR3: TGTGCCAGCAGCCAAGGAAGGACCTCAATAAGGAAGCAGTACTTC. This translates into CASSQGRTSIRKQYF.

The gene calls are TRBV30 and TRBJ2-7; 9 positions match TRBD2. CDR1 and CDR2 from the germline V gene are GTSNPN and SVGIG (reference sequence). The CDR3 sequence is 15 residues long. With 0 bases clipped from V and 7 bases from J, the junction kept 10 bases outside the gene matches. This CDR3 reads CAWSVGTSSPQEQYF. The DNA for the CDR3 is TGTGCCTGGAGTGTCGGGACTAGCTCACCTCAGGAGCAGTACTTC.

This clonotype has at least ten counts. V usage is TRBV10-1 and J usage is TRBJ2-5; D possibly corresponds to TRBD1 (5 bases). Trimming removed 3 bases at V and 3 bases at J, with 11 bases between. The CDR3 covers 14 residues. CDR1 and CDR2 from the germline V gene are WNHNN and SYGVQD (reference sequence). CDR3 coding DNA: TGCGCCAGCAGTGAACGACAGCGTAAAGAGACCCAGTACTTC. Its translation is CASSERQRKETQYF.

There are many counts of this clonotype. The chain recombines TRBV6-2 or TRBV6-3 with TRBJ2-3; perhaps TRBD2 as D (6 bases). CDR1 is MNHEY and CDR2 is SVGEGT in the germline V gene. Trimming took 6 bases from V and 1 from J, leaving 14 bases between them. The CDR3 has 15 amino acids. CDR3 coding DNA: TGTGCCAGCAGGCTCGGAGGGCCGGGCACAGATACGCAGTATTTT. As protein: CASRLGGPGTDTQYF.

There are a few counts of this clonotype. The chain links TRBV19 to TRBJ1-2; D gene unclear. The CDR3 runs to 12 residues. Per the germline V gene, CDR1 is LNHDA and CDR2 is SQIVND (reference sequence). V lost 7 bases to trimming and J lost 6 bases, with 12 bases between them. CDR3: CASNNRRDGYTF. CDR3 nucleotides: TGTGCCAGTAACAACCGGAGAGATGGCTACACCTTC.

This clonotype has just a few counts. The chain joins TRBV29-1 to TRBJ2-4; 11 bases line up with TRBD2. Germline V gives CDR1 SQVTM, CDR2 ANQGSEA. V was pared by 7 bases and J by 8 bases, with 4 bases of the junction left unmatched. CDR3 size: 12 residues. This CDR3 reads CSATSGRDIQYF. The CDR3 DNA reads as TGCAGCGCTACTAGCGGGAGAGACATTCAGTACTTC.

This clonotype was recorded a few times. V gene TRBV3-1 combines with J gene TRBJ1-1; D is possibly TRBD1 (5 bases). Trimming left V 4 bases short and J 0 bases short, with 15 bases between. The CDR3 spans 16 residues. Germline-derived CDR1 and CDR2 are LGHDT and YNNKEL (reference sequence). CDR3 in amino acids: CASSPYRGEMNTEAFF. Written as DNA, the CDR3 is TGTGCCAGCAGCCCCTACAGAGGGGAAATGAACACTGAAGCTTTCTTT. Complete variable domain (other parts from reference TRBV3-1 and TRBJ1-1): DTAVSQTPKYLVTQMGNDKSIKCEQNLGHDTMYWYKQDSKKFLKIMFSYNNKELIINETVPNRFSPKSPDKAHLNLHINSLELGDSAVYFCASSPYRGEMNTEAFFGQGTRLTVV.

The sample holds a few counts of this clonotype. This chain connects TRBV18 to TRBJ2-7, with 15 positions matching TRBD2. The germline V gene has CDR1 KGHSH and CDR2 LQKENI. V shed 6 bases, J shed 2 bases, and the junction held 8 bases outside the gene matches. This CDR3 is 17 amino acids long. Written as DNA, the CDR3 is TGTGCCAGCTCCCCTGGACTAGCGGGAGGGATACCCTACGAGCAGTACTTC. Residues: CASSPGLAGGIPYEQYF.

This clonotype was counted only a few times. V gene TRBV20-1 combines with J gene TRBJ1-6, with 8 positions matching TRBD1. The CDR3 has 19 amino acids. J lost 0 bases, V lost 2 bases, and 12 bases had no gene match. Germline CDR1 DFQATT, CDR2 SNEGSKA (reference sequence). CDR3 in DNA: TGCAGTGCTAGAAGTACTACCGGGACAGGCCTCTCCTATAATTCACCCCTCCACTTT. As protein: CSARSTTGTGLSYNSPLHF.

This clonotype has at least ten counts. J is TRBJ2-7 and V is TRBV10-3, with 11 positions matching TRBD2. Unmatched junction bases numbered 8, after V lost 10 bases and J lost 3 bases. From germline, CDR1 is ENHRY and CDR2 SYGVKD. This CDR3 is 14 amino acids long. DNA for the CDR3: TGTGCCACCTGGGAAACTAGCGGGAGCTACGAGCAGTACTTC. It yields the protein CATWETSGSYEQYF.

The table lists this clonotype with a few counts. CDR3 DNA sequence: TGCAGTGCTAGATATTTTAATGAGCAGTTCTTC. Translation: CSARYFNEQFF. The chain carries TRBV20-1 and TRBJ2-1, with D unresolved. The CDR3 runs 11 residues. The germline V gene encodes CDR1 DFQATT and CDR2 SNEGSKA (reference sequence). Trimming removed 2 bases at V and 7 bases at J, with 6 bases between.

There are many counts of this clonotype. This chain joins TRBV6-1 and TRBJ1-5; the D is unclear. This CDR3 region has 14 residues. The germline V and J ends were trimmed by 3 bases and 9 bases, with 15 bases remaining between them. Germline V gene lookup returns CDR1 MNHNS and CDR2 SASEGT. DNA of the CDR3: TGTGCCAGCAGTGAGAGAGGTAGCTCCTGGCCCCAGCATTTT. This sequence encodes CASSERGSSWPQHF.

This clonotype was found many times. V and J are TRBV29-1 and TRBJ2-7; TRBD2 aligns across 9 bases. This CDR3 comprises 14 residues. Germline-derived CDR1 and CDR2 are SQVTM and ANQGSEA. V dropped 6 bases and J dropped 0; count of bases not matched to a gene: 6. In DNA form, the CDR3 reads TGCAGCGTCCGTCTAGCGGGAAGCTCCTACGAGCAGTACTTC. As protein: CSVRLAGSSYEQYF.

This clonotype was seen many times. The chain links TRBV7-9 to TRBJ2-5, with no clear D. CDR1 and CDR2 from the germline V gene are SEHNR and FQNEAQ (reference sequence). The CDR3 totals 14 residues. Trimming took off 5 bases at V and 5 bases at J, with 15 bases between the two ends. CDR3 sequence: CASSKTETRETQYF. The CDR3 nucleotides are TGTGCCAGCAGCAAGACCGAAACTCGGGAGACCCAGTACTTC.

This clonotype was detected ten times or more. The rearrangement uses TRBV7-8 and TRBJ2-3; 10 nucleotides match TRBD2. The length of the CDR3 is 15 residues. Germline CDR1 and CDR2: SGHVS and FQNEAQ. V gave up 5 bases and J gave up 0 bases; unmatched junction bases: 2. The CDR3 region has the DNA TGTGCCAGCAGCATACTAGCGGGGAGCACAGATACGCAGTATTTT. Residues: CASSILAGSTDTQYF.

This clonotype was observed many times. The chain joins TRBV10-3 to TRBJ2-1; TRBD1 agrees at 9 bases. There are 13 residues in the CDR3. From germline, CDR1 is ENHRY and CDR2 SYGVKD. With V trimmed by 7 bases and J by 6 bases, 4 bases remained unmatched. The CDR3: CAITGQGSNEQFF. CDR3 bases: TGTGCCATCACGGGACAGGGCTCCAATGAGCAGTTCTTC.